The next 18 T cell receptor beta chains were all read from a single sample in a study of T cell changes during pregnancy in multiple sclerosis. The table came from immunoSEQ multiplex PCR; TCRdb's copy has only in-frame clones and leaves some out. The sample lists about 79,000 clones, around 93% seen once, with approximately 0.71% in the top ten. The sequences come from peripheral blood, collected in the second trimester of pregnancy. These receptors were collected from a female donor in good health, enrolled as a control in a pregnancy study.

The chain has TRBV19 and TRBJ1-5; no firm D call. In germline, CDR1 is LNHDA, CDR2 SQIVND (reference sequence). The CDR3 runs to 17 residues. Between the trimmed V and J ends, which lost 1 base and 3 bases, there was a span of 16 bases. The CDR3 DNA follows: TGTGCCAGTAGTATAGCGCGAGGAGCTAGGCTCAATCAGCCCCAGCATTTT. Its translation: CASSIARGARLNQPQHF.

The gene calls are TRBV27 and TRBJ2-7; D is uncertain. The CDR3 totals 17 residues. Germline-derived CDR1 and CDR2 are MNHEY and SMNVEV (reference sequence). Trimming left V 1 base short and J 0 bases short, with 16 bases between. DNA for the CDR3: TGTGCCAGCAGTTTATACCCAGCGAAATCCCACTCCTACGAGCAGTACTTC. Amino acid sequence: CASSLYPAKSHSYEQYF.

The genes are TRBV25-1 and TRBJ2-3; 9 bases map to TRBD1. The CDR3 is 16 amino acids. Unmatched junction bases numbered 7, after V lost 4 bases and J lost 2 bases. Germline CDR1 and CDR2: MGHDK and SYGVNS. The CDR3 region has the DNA TGTGCCAGCAGTGGACCGGGACAGGGAGACACAGATACGCAGTATTTT. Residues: CASSGPGQGDTDTQYF.

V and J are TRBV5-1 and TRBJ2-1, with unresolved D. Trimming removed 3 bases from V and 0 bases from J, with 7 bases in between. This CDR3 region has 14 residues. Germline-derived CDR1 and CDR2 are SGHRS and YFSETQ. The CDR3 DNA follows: TGCGCCAGCAGCTCCCCCAACTCCTACAATGAGCAGTTCTTC. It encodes CASSSPNSYNEQFF.

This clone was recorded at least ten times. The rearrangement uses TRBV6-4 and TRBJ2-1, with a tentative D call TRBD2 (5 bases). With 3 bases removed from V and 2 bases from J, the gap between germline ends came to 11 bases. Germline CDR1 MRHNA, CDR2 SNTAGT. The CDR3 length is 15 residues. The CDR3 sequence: CASSEGAEAYNEQFF. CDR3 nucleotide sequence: TGTGCCAGCAGTGAGGGAGCGGAAGCCTACAATGAGCAGTTCTTC.

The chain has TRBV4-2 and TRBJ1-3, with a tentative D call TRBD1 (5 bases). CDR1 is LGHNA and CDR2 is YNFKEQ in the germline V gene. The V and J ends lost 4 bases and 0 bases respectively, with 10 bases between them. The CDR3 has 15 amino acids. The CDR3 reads CASSRKGDSGNTIYF. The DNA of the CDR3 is TGTGCCAGCAGCCGAAAAGGGGACTCTGGAAACACCATATATTTT.

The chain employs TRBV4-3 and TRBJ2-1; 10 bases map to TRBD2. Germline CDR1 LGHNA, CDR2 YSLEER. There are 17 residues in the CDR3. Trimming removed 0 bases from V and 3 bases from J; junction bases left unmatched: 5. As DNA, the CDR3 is TGCGCCAGCAGCCAAGAACCCGGACTAGCGGACTACAATGAGCAGTTCTTC. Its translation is CASSQEPGLADYNEQFF.

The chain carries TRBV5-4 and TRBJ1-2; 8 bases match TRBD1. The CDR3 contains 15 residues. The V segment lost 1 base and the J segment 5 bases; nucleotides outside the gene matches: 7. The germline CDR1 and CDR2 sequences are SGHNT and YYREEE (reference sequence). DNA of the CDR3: TGTGCCAGCAGCTTGTCTTCAGGGGGCCCTTATGGCTACACCTTC. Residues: CASSLSSGGPYGYTF.

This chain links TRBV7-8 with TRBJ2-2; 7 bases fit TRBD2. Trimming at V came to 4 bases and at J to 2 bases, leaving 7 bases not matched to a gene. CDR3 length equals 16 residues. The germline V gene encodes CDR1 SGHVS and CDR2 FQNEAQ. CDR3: CASSYRGGLNTGELFF. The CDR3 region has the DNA TGTGCCAGCAGCTATAGGGGAGGGCTTAACACCGGGGAGCTGTTTTTT.

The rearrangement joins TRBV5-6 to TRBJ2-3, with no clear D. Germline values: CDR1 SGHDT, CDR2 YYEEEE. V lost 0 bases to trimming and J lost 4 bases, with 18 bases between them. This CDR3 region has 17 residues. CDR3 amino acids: CASSLAFYSMNPDTQYF. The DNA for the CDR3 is TGTGCCAGCAGCTTGGCCTTCTACTCAATGAATCCAGATACGCAGTATTTT.

CDR3 amino acids: CASSTIGGMNTEAFF. The CDR3 bases are TGTGCCAGCAGTACAATAGGGGGCATGAACACTGAAGCTTTCTTT. The J gene is TRBJ1-1, the V gene TRBV7-6; 7 bases line up with TRBD1. There are 15 residues in the CDR3. V shed 6 bases and J 0 bases; nucleotides not matched to a gene: 7. The germline CDR1 and CDR2 sequences are SGHVS and FNYEAQ.

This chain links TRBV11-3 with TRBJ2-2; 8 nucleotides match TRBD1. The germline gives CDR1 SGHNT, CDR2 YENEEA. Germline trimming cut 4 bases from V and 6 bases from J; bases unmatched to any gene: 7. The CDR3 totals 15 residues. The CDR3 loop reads CASSWGQASSGELFF. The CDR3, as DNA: TGTGCCAGCAGCTGGGGACAGGCCTCTTCCGGGGAGCTGTTTTTT.

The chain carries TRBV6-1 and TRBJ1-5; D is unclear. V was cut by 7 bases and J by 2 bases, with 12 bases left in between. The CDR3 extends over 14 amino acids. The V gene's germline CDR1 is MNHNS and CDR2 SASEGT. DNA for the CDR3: TGTGCCAGCATAACTCTTCAAGGCAATCAGCCCCAGCATTTT. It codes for CASITLQGNQPQHF.

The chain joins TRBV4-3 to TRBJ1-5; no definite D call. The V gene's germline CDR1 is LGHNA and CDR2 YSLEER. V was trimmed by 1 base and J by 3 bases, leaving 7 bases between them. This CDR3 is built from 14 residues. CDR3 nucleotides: TGCGCCAGCAGCCAAGTTTCCAACAATCAGCCCCAGCATTTT. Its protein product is CASSQVSNNQPQHF.

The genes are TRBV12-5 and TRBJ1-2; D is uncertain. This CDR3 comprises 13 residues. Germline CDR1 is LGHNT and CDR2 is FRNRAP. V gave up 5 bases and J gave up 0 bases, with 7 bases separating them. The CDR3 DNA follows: TGTGCTAGTGGTCCGCTATCTAACTATGGCTACACCTTC. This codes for CASGPLSNYGYTF.

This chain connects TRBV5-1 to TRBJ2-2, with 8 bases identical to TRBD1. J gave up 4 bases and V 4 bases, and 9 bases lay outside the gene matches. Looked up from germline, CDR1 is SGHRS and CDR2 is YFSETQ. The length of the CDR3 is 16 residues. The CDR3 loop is CASSAAARGLTGELFF. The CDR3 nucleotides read TGCGCCAGCAGCGCGGCGGCCAGGGGGCTCACCGGGGAGCTGTTTTTT.

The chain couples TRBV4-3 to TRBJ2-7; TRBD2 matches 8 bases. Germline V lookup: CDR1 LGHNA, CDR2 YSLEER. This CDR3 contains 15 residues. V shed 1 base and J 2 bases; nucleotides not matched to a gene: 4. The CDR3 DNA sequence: TGCGCCAGCAGCCAAGCGGGGGGGCAGGCCTACGAGCAGTACTTC. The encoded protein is CASSQAGGQAYEQYF.

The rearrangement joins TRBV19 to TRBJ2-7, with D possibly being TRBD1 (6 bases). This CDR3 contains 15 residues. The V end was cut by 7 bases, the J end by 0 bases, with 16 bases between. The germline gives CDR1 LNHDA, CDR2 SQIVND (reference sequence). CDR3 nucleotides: TGTGCCAGTACTGTCGGGACATCCCCCTCCTACGAGCAGTACTTC. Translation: CASTVGTSPSYEQYF.